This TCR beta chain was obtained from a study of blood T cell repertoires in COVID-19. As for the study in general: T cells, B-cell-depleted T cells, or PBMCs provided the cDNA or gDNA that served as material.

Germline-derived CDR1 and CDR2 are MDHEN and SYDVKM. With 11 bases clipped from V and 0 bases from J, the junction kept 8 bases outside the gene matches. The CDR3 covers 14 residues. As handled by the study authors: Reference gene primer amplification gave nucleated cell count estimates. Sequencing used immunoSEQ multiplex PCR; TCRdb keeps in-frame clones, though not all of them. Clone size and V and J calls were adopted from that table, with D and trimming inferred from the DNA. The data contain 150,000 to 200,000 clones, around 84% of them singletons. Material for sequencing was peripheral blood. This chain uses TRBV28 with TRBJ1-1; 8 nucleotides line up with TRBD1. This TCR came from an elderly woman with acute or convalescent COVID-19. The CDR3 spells CAAIQGGLNTEAFF. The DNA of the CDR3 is TGTGCCGCAATACAGGGGGGGTTGAACACTGAAGCTTTCTTT.